These T cell receptor beta chains were read from a single sample in a study of T-cell reconstitution after alpha-beta-depleted transplantation in children. Each CDR3 protein gets one entry after TCRdb re-called the PCR reads with MiXCR. The sample shows 200,000 to 250,000 distinct CDR3 sequences, approximately 6.3% of them seen only once. This specimen consisted of PBMCs, obtained before TCRalphabeta/CD19-depleted stem cell transplant. The source of these receptors is a boy younger than 10 with acute lymphoblastic leukemia, due to receive a stem cell transplant. CDR3s include the opening cysteine and the closing phenylalanine or tryptophan. The D gene is left open where the match is weak. Clone sizes are given selectively: once, few, many, or a class where the clone is expanded.

D	V	J	size	CDR3	DNA
NA	TRBV20-1	TRBJ2-1	few	CSAYPRDTSYNEQFF	TGCAGTGCGTATCCGCGGGACACTTCCTACAATGAGCAGTTCTTC
NA	TRBV27	TRBJ1-5	NA	CASSLGPIPNQPQHF	TGTGCCAGCAGTTTAGGGCCCATTCCCAATCAGCCCCAGCATTTT
NA	TRBV28	TRBJ1-5	many	CASSLGQGGLWPQHF	TGTGCCAGCAGTTTAGGCCAGGGTGGATTATGGCCCCAGCATTTT
TRBD2	TRBV20-1	TRBJ2-1	NA	CSARDSGGLSHNEQFF	TGCAGTGCTAGAGACAGCGGGGGGCTGAGCCACAATGAGCAGTTCTTC
TRBD1	TRBV12-3/TRBV12-4	TRBJ2-1	many	CASKDRASYNEQFF	TGTGCCAGCAAAGACAGGGCATCCTACAATGAGCAGTTCTTC
NA	TRBV4-3	TRBJ2-3	many	CASSQVKWDTDTQYF	TGCGCCAGCAGCCAGGTCAAGTGGGACACAGATACGCAGTATTTT
NA	TRBV7-2	TRBJ1-1	many	CASSYDTSNTEAFF	TGTGCCAGCAGCTACGACACCTCGAACACTGAAGCTTTCTTT
NA	TRBV7-8	TRBJ2-5	many	CASSLASGEGGETQYF	TGTGCCAGCAGCTTAGCCTCAGGGGAAGGTGGAGAGACCCAGTACTTC
NA	TRBV20-1	TRBJ2-3	NA	CSTPREPNTDTQYF	TGCAGCACACCCCGCGAACCGAACACAGATACGCAGTATTTT
NA	TRBV28	TRBJ2-5	many	CASSLGREETQYF	TGTGCCAGCAGTTTGGGAAGAGAAGAGACCCAGTACTTC
NA	TRBV29-1	TRBJ1-2	NA	CSARIGRESYTF	TGCAGCGCCCGGATCGGGAGAGAGAGCTACACCTTC
NA	TRBV20-1	TRBJ1-5	few	CSAVWGGGNQPQHF	TGCAGTGCTGTATGGGGGGGCGGCAATCAGCCCCAGCATTTT